This T cell receptor (beta chain) appears in the sequencing data of a study of T cell responses to AZD1222 COVID-19 vaccine listed by TCRdb under 2021. Some background on the complete study: TCR sequencing covered approximately 230 trial participants: roughly 200 given two doses of AZD1222 and approximately 25 given two doses of MenACWY control vaccine. Trial participants were enrolled into age subgroups of 18-55, 56-69 and 70-plus years, which contained roughly 150, 30 and 60 TCR-sequenced participants, respectively.

According to the study, the label for this sample's time point signals: about 28 days (+/-7) after the second vaccine dose. Taken with the paper, the label for treatment or condition translates to: meningococcal conjugate vaccine given as trial control. Samples from vaccinated people were obtained from the UK trials COV001 and COV002, which included a single-blind randomized controlled phase 2/3 trial of AZD1222 (ChAdOx1 nCoV-19) in healthy adults. For TCRbeta chain sequencing, PBMC samples from trial participants were taken at day 0 and at day 28 after the second dose. Findings and caveats that apply to the study as a whole: Vaccine-associated CD4 TCRs spanned the whole spike protein, with dominant responses in regions 160-218 and 743-854. Reportedly, close to half of the unique spike-specific TCRs recognized epitopes lying outside the regions that are mutated in the B.1.351 and B.1.1.7 variants. In the small 56-69-year group, the increase in depth fell short of significance, most likely because of low power. Most participants were white British and females outnumbered males, and the authors suggested that clonal diversity may have been underestimated. No day 14 peak-response samples were available, so repertoires were characterized only after the peak T cell response. Conclusions about previously exposed vaccinees are limited, since just 5 to 7 AZD1222 recipients were seropositive for SARS-CoV-2 at baseline. A significant rise in spike-specific TCR breadth and depth was observed after two AZD1222 doses relative to day 0 and relative to MenACWY recipients.

A note on this clone: Its antigen is not yet known. No base quality values were provided; no much bigger clone lies one nucleotide off.

V gives up 1 base and J gives up 2 bases, and the segment between their germline ends measures 9 bases. Including the terminal cysteine and phenylalanine, the CDR3 comprises 14 residues. The kept DNA is CDR3 alone, 42 bases in frame from the first base. The germline V gene specifies SGHRS as CDR1 and YFSETQ as CDR2. The CDR3 regions of human TCRbeta chains were analyzed by immunosequencing. Concerning the study's data processing: Repertoire TCRs were matched against a reference library of SARS-CoV-2-specific TCRs generated with the MIRA antigen-specificity platform. Breadth was defined as the fraction of unique TCRs that were SARS-CoV-2-associated, and depth was defined as the fraction of total T cells that were SARS-CoV-2-associated. Using the MIRA data, each spike-specific TCR was mapped to the spike region that the TCR reacts to and placed in a CD4 or CD8 class. Log10-transformed breadth and depth values were compared by one-way ANOVA with Sidak's multiple comparisons tests. The table was pulled from immuneACCESS by TCRdb, which kept in-frame rearrangements only. Such tables lose some clones; where checked, under half of the loss comes from unresolved V genes, and the rest has no known cause. That table furnishes V, J and clone size, whereas the DNA furnished D and trimming. Present in this sample are 130,000 or so clones, more than 80% of which were seen just once. The biggest ten clones account for 4% to 5% of the sample.

This receptor was taken from an adult who received the MenACWY meningococcal vaccine as a control. The sequences come from peripheral blood, collected 28 days after the second dose of the MenACWY control vaccine. The chain links TRBV5-1 with TRBJ1-2, with TRBD1 tentatively as D gene (5 bases match). The bases read TGCGCCAGCAGCTTGCAGGGCCCCAACTATGGCTACACCTTC. Translated, this is CASSLQGPNYGYTF.